This paragraph reports one T cell receptor beta chain. CDR1 and CDR2 (germline): SEHNR, FQNEAQ (reference sequence). J lost 4 bases, V lost 6 bases, and 14 bases had no gene match. There are 17 residues in the CDR3. In the source study's methods: By means of reference gene primer amplification, nucleated cell counts were estimated. Produced via immunoSEQ multiplex PCR; TCRdb's table is partial and in-frame only. V, J and clone size were drawn from that table, and D and trimming were deduced from the DNA. The table includes about 62,000 clones, around 86% detected once. The entry originates in a study of blood T cell repertoires in COVID-19. Study-wide context: The United States, Italy and Spain were the sources of the acute and convalescent COVID-19 samples. Nucleic acid was either cDNA or gDNA, and it came from T cells, B-cell-depleted T cells, or PBMCs.

The sequence was collected from a man aged 65 to 79 with acute or convalescent COVID-19. The sequencing input was peripheral blood. This sequence joins TRBV7-9 and TRBJ2-5; 10 nucleotides line up with TRBD1. CDR3 nucleotide sequence: TGTGCCAGCAGTCGAGACTTTCCGGGACAGGGGAGAGAGACCCAGTACTTC. It encodes CASSRDFPGQGRETQYF.